The 6 T cell receptor beta chains in this list originate from one sample, sequenced in a study of blood T cell repertoires in COVID-19. Method: immunoSEQ multiplex PCR; TCRdb's copy keeps in-frame clones and lacks some. Seen here are approximately 450,000 clones, nearly 90% observed once, and the top ten hold approximately 2%. Specimen: PBMCs or T cells enriched from blood (not recorded which). Receptors originate from a woman between 18 and 29 years old with acute COVID-19.

V is TRBV6-1 and J is TRBJ1-2, with unresolved D. The V end lost 0 bases, the J end lost 3 bases, and 11 bases lay between the germline ends. Germline CDR1 is MNHNS and CDR2 is SASEGT. The CDR3 is 15 residues long. The CDR3 DNA follows: TGTGCCAGCAGTGAAGCTTCACAGATCTACTATGGCTACACCTTC. It specifies CASSEASQIYYGYTF.

CDR3 nucleotide sequence: TGCGCCAGCAGCCGGATAAAGGGGAATGAGCAGTTCTTC. The encoded protein is CASSRIKGNEQFF. The V and J genes are TRBV4-1 and TRBJ2-1; a weak D match, TRBD1 (5 bases). The CDR3 has 13 amino acids. Germline-derived CDR1 and CDR2 are MGHRA and YSYEKL. V lost 4 bases to trimming and J lost 7 bases, with 11 bases between them.

As concerns this clone: This CDR3 is also generated by other DNA sequences in the sample. The rearrangement uses TRBV5-1 and TRBJ1-1, with D tentatively TRBD1 (5 bases). Germline CDR1 reads SGHRS; CDR2 reads YFSETQ. Trimming left V 4 bases short and J 1 base short, with 8 bases between. The length of the CDR3 is 13 residues. DNA of the CDR3: TGCGCCAGCAGCCTCCAGGGGAACACTGAAGCTTTCTTT. Translated: CASSLQGNTEAFF.

V is TRBV6-5 and J is TRBJ2-1; D perhaps matches TRBD2 (6 bases). Trimming removed 4 bases at V and 2 bases at J, with 9 bases between. Germline CDR1 reads MNHEY; CDR2 reads SVGAGI. CDR3 length equals 14 residues. The CDR3 is CASSSSGAYNEQFF. The CDR3 nucleotides read TGTGCCAGCAGTTCGTCGGGAGCCTACAATGAGCAGTTCTTC.

The genes are TRBV19 and TRBJ2-6; 9 nucleotides line up with TRBD1. This CDR3 is built from 18 residues. CDR1 and CDR2 from the germline V gene are LNHDA and SQIVND (reference sequence). The V and J ends lost 4 bases and 2 bases, in that order; junction bases with no gene match: 9. This chain's CDR3 is CASSTRPGQGTGANVLTF. DNA for the CDR3: TGTGCCAGTAGTACCAGACCGGGACAGGGAACTGGGGCCAACGTCCTGACTTTC.

This chain uses TRBV20-1 with TRBJ2-7; TRBD2 might be the D (5 bases). The ends were cut back, 3 bases at V and 3 bases at J, with 12 bases in the middle. Germline V gene sequence: CDR1 DFQATT, CDR2 SNEGSKA (reference sequence). The CDR3 has 13 amino acids. This CDR3 is CSASQFGSYEQYF. The CDR3 nucleotides read TGCAGTGCTAGTCAGTTTGGGAGCTACGAGCAGTACTTC.